This T cell receptor beta chain was recorded in a study of graft-versus-host responses after intestinal transplantation. Study-wide points: Recipient marrow harbored GvH clones, some of which surfaced first in ileum or blood.

TCRdb's copy holds only in-frame clones and misses some; the assay was immunoSEQ multiplex PCR. Of about 97,000 clones listed, around 90% were seen once; the top ten hold 15% to 20%. This clone was seen once. Its cognate antigen is unknown. Germline trimming cut 3 bases from V and 6 bases from J; bases unmatched to any gene: 6. From germline, CDR1 is SGHTS and CDR2 YDEGEE. CDR3 length equals 13 residues. The chain employs TRBV5-8 and TRBJ2-7, with 7 bases aligning to TRBD2. The source was PBMCs, collected roughly 410 days after intestinal transplant. This clonotype was obtained from a human patient who received an intestinal transplant, so some T cells may come from the graft donor. The CDR3 is CASSYPGTIEQYF. DNA of the CDR3: TGTGCCAGCAGCTATCCCGGGACTATCGAGCAGTACTTC. Full variable domain (outside the CDR3, taken from reference TRBV5-8 and TRBJ2-7): EAGVTQSPTHLIKTRGQQATLRCSPISGHTSVYWYQQALGLGLQFLLWYDEGEERNRGNFPPRFSGRQFPNYSSELNVNALELEDSALYLCASSYPGTIEQYFGPGTRLTVT.